This entry is about one TCR beta chain. Its antigen is not known. Other DNA sequences in the same sample also yield this CDR3. These data come from a study of Ad26.COV2.S vaccination and SARS-CoV-2 variants. Some clones are missing from TCRdb's copy, which holds only in-frame ones; the method was immunoSEQ multiplex PCR. Of more than 300,000 clones listed, approximately 86% are singletons. General study findings and limits: Total T cell responses were possibly underestimated by TCR breadth and depth analyses.

Treatment described: some 19 received Ad26.COV2.S at low or high dose, single or two shots; five or six received placebo; per-sample allocation not given. It was on day 63 after the first vaccine or placebo injection that samples were taken. This TCR came from a person aged 18-60 years who received the Ad26.COV2.S COVID-19 vaccine or a placebo. The sequenced sample was peripheral blood, obtained in a trial of Ad26.COV2.S vaccine versus placebo.

CDR3 sequence: CASSSDRRQPQHF. DNA for the CDR3: TGTGCCAGCAGCTCGGACAGGCGTCAGCCCCAGCATTTT. The chain couples TRBV6-2 or TRBV6-3 to TRBJ1-5; 7 bases fit TRBD1. Germline loops: CDR1 MNHEY, CDR2 SVGEGT. The CDR3 is made up of 13 amino acids. V lost 6 bases to trimming and J lost 6 bases; unmatched junction nucleotides: 5.